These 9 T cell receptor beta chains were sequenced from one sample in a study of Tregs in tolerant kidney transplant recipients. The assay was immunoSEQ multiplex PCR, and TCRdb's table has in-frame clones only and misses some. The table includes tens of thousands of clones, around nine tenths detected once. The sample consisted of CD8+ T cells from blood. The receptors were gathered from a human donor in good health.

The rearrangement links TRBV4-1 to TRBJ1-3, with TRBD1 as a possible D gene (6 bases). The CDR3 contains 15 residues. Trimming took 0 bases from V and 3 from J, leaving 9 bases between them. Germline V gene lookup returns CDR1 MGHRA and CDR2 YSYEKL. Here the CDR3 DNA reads TGCGCCAGCAGCCAAGATCGCAGGGGTGGAAACACCATATATTTT. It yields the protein CASSQDRRGGNTIYF.

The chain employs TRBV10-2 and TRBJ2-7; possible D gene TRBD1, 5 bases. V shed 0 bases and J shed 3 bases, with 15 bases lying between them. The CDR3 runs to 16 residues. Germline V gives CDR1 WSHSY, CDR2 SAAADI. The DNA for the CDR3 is TGCGCCAGCAGTGAGTCGGACAAAGTGGGAATCTACGAGCAGTACTTC. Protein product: CASSESDKVGIYEQYF.

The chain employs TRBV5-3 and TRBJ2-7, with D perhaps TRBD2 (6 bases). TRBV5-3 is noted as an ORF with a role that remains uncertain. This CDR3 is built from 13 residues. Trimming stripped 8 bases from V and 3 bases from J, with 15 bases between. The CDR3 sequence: CASSAGPIYEQYF. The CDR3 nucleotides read TGTGCCAGCAGCGCGGGACCCATCTACGAGCAGTACTTC.

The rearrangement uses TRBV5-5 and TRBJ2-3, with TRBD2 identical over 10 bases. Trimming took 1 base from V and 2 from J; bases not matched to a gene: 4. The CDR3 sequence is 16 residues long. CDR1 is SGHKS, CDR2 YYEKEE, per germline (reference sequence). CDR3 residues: CASSLSLAGVTDTQYF. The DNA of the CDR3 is TGTGCCAGCAGCTTGTCGCTAGCGGGGGTCACAGATACGCAGTATTTT.

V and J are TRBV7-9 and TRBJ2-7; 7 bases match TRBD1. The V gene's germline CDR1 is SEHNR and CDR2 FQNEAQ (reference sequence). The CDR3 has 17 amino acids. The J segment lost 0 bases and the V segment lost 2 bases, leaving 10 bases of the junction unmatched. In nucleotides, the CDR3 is TGTGCCAGCAGCTTATCACCGGGACAGCCTATCTCCTACGAGCAGTACTTC. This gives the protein CASSLSPGQPISYEQYF.

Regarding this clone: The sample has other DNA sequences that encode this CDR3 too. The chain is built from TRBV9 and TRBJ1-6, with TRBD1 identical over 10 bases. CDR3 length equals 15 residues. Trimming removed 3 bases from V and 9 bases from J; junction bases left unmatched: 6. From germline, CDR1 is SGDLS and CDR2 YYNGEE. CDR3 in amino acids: CASSARTGGGSPLHF. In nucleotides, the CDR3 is TGTGCCAGCAGCGCAAGGACAGGGGGGGGTTCACCCCTCCACTTT. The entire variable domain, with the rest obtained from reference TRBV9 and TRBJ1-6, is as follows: DSGVTQTPKHLITATGQRVTLRCSPRSGDLSVYWYQQSLDQGLQFLIQYYNGEERAKGNILERFSAQQFPDLHSELNLSSLELGDSALYFCASSARTGGGSPLHFGNGTRLTVT.

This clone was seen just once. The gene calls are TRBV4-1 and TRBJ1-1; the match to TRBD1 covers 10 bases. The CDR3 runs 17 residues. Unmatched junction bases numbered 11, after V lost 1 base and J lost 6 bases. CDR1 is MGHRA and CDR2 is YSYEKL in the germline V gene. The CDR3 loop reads CASSQGGQGSLVAEAFF. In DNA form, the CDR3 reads TGCGCCAGCAGCCAAGGGGGACAGGGGTCTTTGGTTGCTGAAGCTTTCTTT.

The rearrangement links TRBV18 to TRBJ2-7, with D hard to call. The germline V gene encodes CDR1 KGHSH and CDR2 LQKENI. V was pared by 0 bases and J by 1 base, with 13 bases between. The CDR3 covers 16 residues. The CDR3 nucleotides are TGTGCCAGCTCACCACCGCCAGGAGTTAGGTCCTACGAGCAGTACTTC. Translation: CASSPPPGVRSYEQYF.

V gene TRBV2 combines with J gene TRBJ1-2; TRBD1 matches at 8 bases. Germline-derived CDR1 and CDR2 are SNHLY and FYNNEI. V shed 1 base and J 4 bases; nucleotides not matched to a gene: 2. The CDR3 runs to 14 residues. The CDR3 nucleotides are TGTGCCAGCAGTGAAGGGACAGGGACCTATGGCTACACCTTC. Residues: CASSEGTGTYGYTF.